The next 27 T cell receptor beta chains were all read from a single sample in a study of blood T cells in healthy people across ages. Primers used in a second PCR of about 7 to 12 cycles were a sample-barcoded 5' primer and a J-beta primer mix. TCRdb re-analysed the 5' RACE reads in MiXCR, keeping a single row per CDR3 protein. The sample includes around 280,000 distinct CDR3 sequences, roughly a quarter seen only once; the top ten take 29%. Material: blood. These receptors were taken from an older woman in good health.

This clonotype was counted only a few times. The V call is TRBV28, the J call TRBJ1-4, with D possibly TRBD1 on 5 matching bases. Trimming stripped 8 bases from V and 10 bases from J, with 17 bases between. The CDR3 is 13 amino acids. Germline V gene lookup returns CDR1 MDHEN and CDR2 SYDVKM. The CDR3 reads CASLERQTVKLFF. The DNA of the CDR3 is TGTGCCAGCCTTGAACGACAGACGGTAAAACTGTTTTTT.

Ten or more counts support this clonotype. This sequence joins TRBV28 and TRBJ2-4, with D hard to call. There are 13 residues in the CDR3. Looked up from germline, CDR1 is MDHEN and CDR2 is SYDVKM. V shed 5 bases and J shed 5 bases, with 10 bases lying between them. Here the CDR3 reads CASSAPGENIQYF. DNA of the CDR3: TGTGCCAGCAGTGCTCCTGGGGAAAACATTCAGTACTTC.

This clonotype was picked up a small number of times. V gene TRBV3-1 combines with J gene TRBJ2-7; D gene uncertain. Germline V CDR1 and CDR2: LGHDT, YNNKEL (reference sequence). The V end lost 1 base, the J end lost 7 bases, and 8 bases lay between the germline ends. CDR3 length: 12 amino acids. CDR3: CASSQGLKEQYF. For the CDR3, the DNA is TGTGCCAGCAGCCAAGGTTTGAAAGAGCAGTACTTC.

The DNA for the CDR3 is TGTGCCAGCAGTCCACAAGTCTCGGGAGGGGAGCTGTTTTTT. Amino acids: CASSPQVSGGELFF. The rearrangement links TRBV27 to TRBJ2-2, with TRBD2 as a possible D gene (5 bases). Germline CDR1 reads MNHEY; CDR2 reads SMNVEV (reference sequence). CDR3 length equals 14 residues. V was pared by 5 bases and J by 8 bases, with 15 bases between.

This clonotype appeared a few times. The J gene is TRBJ2-5, the V gene TRBV7-2, with D possibly being TRBD2 (5 bases). Germline-derived CDR1 and CDR2 are SGHTA and FQGNSA. Trimming cost V 2 bases and J 5 bases, with 12 bases left between them. The CDR3 consists of 14 residues. CDR3 DNA sequence: TGTGCCAGCAGCTTAAGAGGGAGAAGCGAGACCCAGTACTTC. It specifies CASSLRGRSETQYF.

Worth noting for this clonotype: A single base separates this from a much larger clone, so it may be a read error. This chain links TRBV5-1 with TRBJ2-5, with a possible D match to TRBD2 (5 bases). Trimming removed 0 bases from V and 0 bases from J, with 9 bases in between. Germline V gene sequence: CDR1 SGHRS, CDR2 YFSETQ. The CDR3 totals 15 residues. CDR3 in amino acids: CASSLAGIYQETQYF. The DNA for the CDR3 is TGCGCCAGCAGCTTGGCCGGGATCTACCAAGAGACCCAGTACTTC.

The chain has TRBV12-3 or TRBV12-4 and TRBJ2-3; D tentatively reads TRBD1 or TRBD2 (5 bases each). This CDR3 is 15 amino acids long. The germline V and J ends were trimmed by 6 bases and 4 bases, with 17 bases remaining between them. The CDR3 DNA is TGTGCCAGCAGGTTACGGGGCGGCAGAGCAGATACGCAGTATTTT. This codes for CASRLRGGRADTQYF.

The J gene is TRBJ1-3, the V gene TRBV28; D gene unclear. Germline loops: CDR1 MDHEN, CDR2 SYDVKM. Trimming shortened V by 5 bases and J by 4 bases, and 15 bases separated the two germline ends. The CDR3 is made up of 15 amino acids. The CDR3 sequence is CASSILPSSGNTIYF. CDR3 DNA sequence: TGTGCCAGCAGTATACTCCCTTCATCCGGAAACACCATATATTTT.

Here the CDR3 reads CASSSKGPVRGSTDTQYF. In DNA, the CDR3 is TGTGCCAGCAGTTCGAAAGGGCCCGTAAGAGGGAGCACAGATACGCAGTATTTT. This chain uses TRBV12-3 or TRBV12-4 with TRBJ2-3; D possibly corresponds to TRBD2 (5 bases). The CDR3 sequence is 18 residues long. The V end was cut by 4 bases, the J end by 0 bases, with 20 bases between.

This chain's CDR3 is CASSARAGGETQYF. The CDR3 nucleotides read TGTGCCAGCAGCGCACGAGCGGGAGGGGAGACCCAGTACTTC. The chain uses TRBV14 and TRBJ2-1; 10 bases are a match to TRBD2. The DNA matches TRBJ2-5 better at its end, which makes the J call doubtful. The CDR3 loop spans 14 amino acids. The V gene's germline CDR1 is SGHDN and CDR2 FVKESK.

The sample holds a few counts of this clonotype. CDR3 nucleotide sequence: TGTGCCAGCAGTCGAGGGTATGGTACTAATGAAAAACTGTTTTTT. This gives the protein CASSRGYGTNEKLFF. This chain joins TRBV6-5 and TRBJ1-4; no clear D gene. The germline V and J ends were trimmed by 5 bases and 2 bases, with 12 bases remaining between them. The CDR3 sequence is 15 residues long. Germline loops: CDR1 MNHEY, CDR2 SVGAGI.

This clonotype was counted only a few times. The J gene is TRBJ2-1, the V gene TRBV7-2, with D uncertain. This CDR3 contains 11 residues. CDR1 SGHTA and CDR2 FQGNSA come from the germline V gene. Trimming took 7 bases from V and 5 from J, leaving 6 bases between them. In DNA, the CDR3 is TGTGCCAGCAAAATCGACAATGAGCAGTTCTTC. Its protein product is CASKIDNEQFF.

The V and J genes are TRBV20-1 and TRBJ1-2; 8 bases are a match to TRBD1. CDR3 length: 14 amino acids. The trim removed 5 bases at V and 7 bases at J, leaving 12 bases unmatched. Germline CDR1 is DFQATT and CDR2 is SNEGSKA (reference sequence). The chain's CDR3 is CSAPRGTGPSGYTF. In DNA form, the CDR3 reads TGCAGTGCTCCCAGGGGGACAGGCCCTTCTGGCTACACCTTC.

This chain joins TRBV7-2 and TRBJ2-2, with 7 bases lining up with TRBD2. Per the germline V gene, CDR1 is SGHTA and CDR2 is FQGNSA. The trim removed 2 bases at V and 7 bases at J, leaving 7 bases unmatched. CDR3 length: 15 residues. CDR3 DNA sequence: TGTGCCAGCAGCTTAAGGCGGGAGAGGGGCGGGGAGCTGTTTTTT. Its protein is CASSLRRERGGELFF.

This clonotype has a count of ten or more. The chain carries TRBV20-1 and TRBJ2-1; no firm D call. Germline V lookup: CDR1 DFQATT, CDR2 SNEGSKA (reference sequence). Trimming removed 4 bases from V and 1 base from J, with 14 bases in between. This CDR3 contains 15 residues. Here the CDR3 reads CSAIARSFSYNEQFF. CDR3 bases: TGCAGTGCTATTGCGCGGAGCTTTTCCTACAATGAGCAGTTCTTC.

This chain joins TRBV20-1 and TRBJ2-5; TRBD2 matches 15 bases. The end of the DNA aligns better with TRBJ2-1, so the J call may be wrong. CDR3 length equals 19 residues. Germline CDR1 and CDR2: DFQATT and SNEGSKA (reference sequence). The CDR3, as DNA: TGCAGTGCTAGAGGACCGGGACTAGCGGGAGGAGTATCCTACAATGAGCAGTTCTTC. This translates into CSARGPGLAGGVSYNEQFF.

The table lists this clonotype with a few counts. This chain connects TRBV7-2 to TRBJ2-5, with D possibly called TRBD1 or TRBD2 (5 bases each). The end of the DNA fits TRBJ2-1 better, so the J call may be wrong. CDR3 size: 14 residues. Germline values: CDR1 SGHTA, CDR2 FQGNSA. CDR3 loop: CASSLGGSVNEQFF. In DNA, the CDR3 is TGTGCCAGCAGCTTAGGGGGGAGCGTAAATGAGCAGTTCTTC.

This clonotype was detected a few times. This chain uses TRBV20-1 with TRBJ2-7; TRBD1 matches 10 bases. V trimming: 7 bases; J trimming: 2 bases; junction bases outside the gene matches: 5. The CDR3 is 13 amino acids. From germline, CDR1 is DFQATT and CDR2 SNEGSKA (reference sequence). Here the CDR3 reads CSGGTGVTYEQYF. The CDR3 DNA follows: TGCAGTGGGGGGACAGGGGTTACCTACGAGCAGTACTTC.

The sample holds many counts of this clonotype. This chain uses TRBV3-1 with TRBJ2-5, with D perhaps TRBD2 (5 bases). Trimming took off 0 bases at V and 11 bases at J, with 25 bases between the two ends. Germline CDR1 and CDR2: LGHDT and YNNKEL (reference sequence). The CDR3 consists of 17 residues. The DNA of the CDR3 is TGTGCCAGCAGCCAAGATCTCCCTAAGACTGGCCGGGGAGAGCAGTACTTC. Protein product: CASSQDLPKTGRGEQYF.

For the CDR3, the DNA is TGCAGTGCTAGATCCCTAGCGGGAGTCGGGGAGCAGTACTTC. It codes for CSARSLAGVGEQYF. The chain combines TRBV20-1 with TRBJ2-7; 10 positions agree with TRBD2. Germline assignment: CDR1 DFQATT and CDR2 SNEGSKA (reference sequence). This CDR3 region has 14 residues. The V gene end was trimmed by 2 bases and the J gene end by 7 bases; junction bases not matched to a gene: 8.

This clonotype showed up many times. V and J are TRBV29-1 and TRBJ2-5, with TRBD1 matching over 9 bases. Looked up from germline, CDR1 is SQVTM and CDR2 is ANQGSEA. After removal of 5 bases from V and 5 bases from J, the junction contained 3 bases not matched to a gene. The CDR3 runs to 12 residues. As DNA, the CDR3 is TGCAGCGTTAAGACAGGGGGGGAGACCCAGTACTTC. This encodes CSVKTGGETQYF.

The chain couples TRBV5-1 to TRBJ2-5, with TRBD2 matching 13 bases. Trimming cost V 3 bases and J 4 bases; bases outside gene matches: 15. Germline CDR1 SGHRS, CDR2 YFSETQ. The length of the CDR3 is 19 residues. CDR3 coding DNA: TGCGCCAGCAGCTCCGGACTAGCGGGGGCAAGTGTTGGGGGAGAGACCCAGTACTTC. Its translation is CASSSGLAGASVGGETQYF.

This rearrangement joins TRBV28 to TRBJ1-1; D gene ambiguous. V lost 4 bases and J 5 bases, leaving 11 bases between the germline ends. The CDR3 totals 13 residues. From germline, CDR1 is MDHEN and CDR2 SYDVKM. CDR3 nucleotides: TGTGCCAGCAGTTACGTGCGCCGGACTGAAGCTTTCTTT. Amino acid sequence: CASSYVRRTEAFF.

The genes are TRBV20-1 and TRBJ2-1; tentatively, D is TRBD2 (6 bases). This CDR3 is 13 amino acids long. V was trimmed by 3 bases and J by 2 bases, leaving 8 bases between them. The germline gives CDR1 DFQATT, CDR2 SNEGSKA (reference sequence). CDR3 loop: CSASGRTYNEQFF. DNA for the CDR3: TGCAGTGCTAGCGGGAGAACCTACAATGAGCAGTTCTTC.

The genes are TRBV28 and TRBJ2-6, with D maybe TRBD1 (5 bases). With 8 bases removed from V and 0 bases from J, the gap between germline ends came to 20 bases. Germline lookup yields CDR1 MDHEN and CDR2 SYDVKM. CDR3 size: 18 residues. The CDR3 is CASLPTQGKNSGANVLTF. DNA for the CDR3: TGTGCCAGCCTCCCGACGCAGGGAAAAAACTCTGGGGCCAACGTCCTGACTTTC.

This sequence joins TRBV7-2 and TRBJ2-2, with 10 bases that match TRBD2. This CDR3 has 16 amino acids. CDR1 is SGHTA and CDR2 is FQGNSA in the germline V gene. V dropped 0 bases and J dropped 8; count of bases not matched to a gene: 6. The CDR3 here is CASSLALAGVSGELFF. The CDR3, as DNA: TGTGCCAGCAGCTTAGCTCTAGCGGGAGTATCGGGGGAGCTGTTTTTT. Using reference TRBV7-2 and TRBJ2-2 for the parts outside the CDR3, the full variable domain is GAGVSQSPSNKVTEKGKDVELRCDPISGHTALYWYRQSLGQGLEFLIYFQGNSAPDKSGLPSDRFSAERTGGSVSTLTIQRTQQEDSAVYLCASSLALAGVSGELFFGEGSRLTVL.

For this clonotype: This sequence may be a read error, since a much larger clone differs from it by one base. This CDR3 fails to terminate in the conserved phenylalanine or tryptophan, so it likely reflects a read error. The chain couples TRBV5-5 to TRBJ2-1, with TRBD2 matching 11 bases. With V trimmed by 4 bases and J by 9 bases, 9 bases remained unmatched. The CDR3 extends over 15 amino acids. Germline assignment: CDR1 SGHKS and CDR2 YYEKEE (reference sequence). The CDR3 sequence is CASSPGTSGFGEQFS. CDR3 sequence (DNA): TGTGCCAGCAGCCCCGGGACTAGCGGATTCGGTGAGCAGTTCTCC.